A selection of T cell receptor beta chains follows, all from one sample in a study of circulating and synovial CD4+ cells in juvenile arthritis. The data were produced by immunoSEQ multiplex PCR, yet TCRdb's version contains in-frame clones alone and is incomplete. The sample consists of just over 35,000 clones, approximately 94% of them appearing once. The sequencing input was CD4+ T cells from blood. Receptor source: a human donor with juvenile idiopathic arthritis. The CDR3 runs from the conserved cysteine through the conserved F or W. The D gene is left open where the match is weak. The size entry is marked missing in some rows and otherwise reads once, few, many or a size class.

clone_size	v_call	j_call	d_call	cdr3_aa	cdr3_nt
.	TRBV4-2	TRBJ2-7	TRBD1	CASRTGTGSSYEQYF	TGTGCCAGCAGGACCGGGACAGGGAGCTCCTACGAGCAGTACTTC
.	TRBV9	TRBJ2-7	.	CASSVRGGTNSYEQYF	TGTGCCAGCAGCGTAAGGGGGGGGACTAACTCCTACGAGCAGTACTTC
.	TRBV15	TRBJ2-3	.	CATSRDSREGDTQYF	TGTGCCACCAGCAGAGATTCGCGGGAAGGGGATACGCAGTATTTT
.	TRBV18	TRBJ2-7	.	CASSPNRDYEQYF	TGTGCCAGCTCACCAAACAGGGACTACGAGCAGTACTTC
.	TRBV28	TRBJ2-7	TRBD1	CASSGGQGLYEQYF	TGTGCCAGCAGTGGGGGACAGGGCTTATACGAGCAGTACTTC
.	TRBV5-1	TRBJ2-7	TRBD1	CASSGFGVGQGGEQYF	TGCGCCAGCAGCGGGTTTGGAGTCGGACAGGGCGGCGAGCAGTACTTC
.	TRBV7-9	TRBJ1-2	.	CASSPQEEGGYTF	TGTGCCAGCAGCCCACAGGAGGAGGGTGGCTACACCTTC
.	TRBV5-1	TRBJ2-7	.	CASSQDSLSYEQYF	TGCGCCAGCAGCCAGGACAGCCTCTCCTACGAGCAGTACTTC
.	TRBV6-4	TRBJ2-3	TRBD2	CASSDSRGGARTDTQYF	TGTGCCAGCAGTGACTCCCGCGGGGGGGCCCGTACAGATACGCAGTATTTT
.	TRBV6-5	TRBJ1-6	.	CASTAGGNTSPLHF	TGTGCCAGCACCGCCGGGGGGAATACTTCACCCCTCCACTTT
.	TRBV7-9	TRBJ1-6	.	CASSLISTESPLHF	TGTGCCAGCAGCTTAATCTCCACAGAATCACCCCTCCACTTT
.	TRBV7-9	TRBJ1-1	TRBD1	CASSLGQGGIGNTEAFF	TGTGCCAGCAGCTTAGGACAGGGAGGTATAGGGAACACTGAAGCTTTCTTT
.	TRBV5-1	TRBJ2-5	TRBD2	CASSSLRLAEETQYF	TGCGCCAGCAGCTCTCTCAGACTAGCGGAAGAGACCCAGTACTTC
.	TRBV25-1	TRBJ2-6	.	CASSGYTSGANVLTF	TGTGCCAGCAGTGGTTACACCTCTGGGGCCAACGTCCTGACTTTC
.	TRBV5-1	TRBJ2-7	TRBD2	CASSLGLAGSTRHSYEQYF	TGCGCCAGCAGCTTGGGACTAGCGGGTTCTACACGGCACTCCTACGAGCAGTACTTC
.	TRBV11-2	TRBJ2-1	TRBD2	CASNIASGGENEQFF	TGTGCCAGCAACATCGCTAGCGGGGGGGAAAATGAGCAGTTCTTC
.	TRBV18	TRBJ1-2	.	CASSHSAEADGYTF	TGTGCCAGCTCACATTCAGCGGAGGCAGATGGCTACACCTTC
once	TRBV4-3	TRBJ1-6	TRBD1	CASSQDHHTGGSPLHF	TGCGCCAGCAGCCAAGATCACCATACAGGGGGTTCACCCCTCCACTTT
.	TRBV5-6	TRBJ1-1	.	CASSLGQGEAFF	TGTGCCAGCAGCTTGGGGCAGGGTGAAGCTTTCTTT
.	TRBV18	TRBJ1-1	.	CASSPQAAGNTEAFF	TGTGCCAGCTCACCACAGGCCGCGGGGAACACTGAAGCTTTCTTT
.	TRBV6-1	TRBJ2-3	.	CASSDQVGGGGTDTQYF	TGTGCCAGCAGTGACCAAGTGGGGGGGGGCGGCACAGATACGCAGTATTTT
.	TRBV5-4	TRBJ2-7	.	CASSLELANSYEQYF	TGTGCCAGCAGCTTGGAACTAGCCAACTCCTACGAGCAGTACTTC
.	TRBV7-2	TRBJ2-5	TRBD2	CASSPQRGAWETQYF	TGTGCCAGCAGCCCTCAGCGGGGGGCTTGGGAGACCCAGTACTTC
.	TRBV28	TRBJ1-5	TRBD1	CASSITRRTGVNQPQHF	TGTGCCAGCAGCATTACCCGGCGGACAGGTGTCAATCAGCCCCAGCATTTT
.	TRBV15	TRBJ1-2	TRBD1	CATSRGQGLSYGYTF	TGTGCCACCAGCAGGGGACAGGGTTTAAGCTATGGCTACACCTTC
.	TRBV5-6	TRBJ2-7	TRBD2	CASSSGLAEGLLEQYF	TGTGCCAGCAGCTCCGGACTAGCGGAAGGTCTCCTGGAGCAGTACTTC
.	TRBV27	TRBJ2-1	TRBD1	CASGENRGSYNEQFF	TGTGCCAGCGGAGAGAACAGGGGCTCCTACAATGAGCAGTTCTTC
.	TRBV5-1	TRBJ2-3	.	CASSSGVAADTQYF	TGCGCCAGCAGCTCAGGGGTTGCGGCGGATACGCAGTATTTT
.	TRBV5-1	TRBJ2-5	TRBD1	CASSTGTGGGETQYF	TGCGCCAGCAGTACCGGGACAGGGGGGGGAGAGACCCAGTACTTC
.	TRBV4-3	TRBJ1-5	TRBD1	CASSQDVGTGGQPQHF	TGCGCCAGCAGCCAAGATGTCGGGACAGGGGGTCAGCCCCAGCATTTT
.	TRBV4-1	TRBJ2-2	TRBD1	CASSLNTGDSTGELFF	TGCGCCAGCAGCCTCAACACAGGGGATTCCACCGGGGAGCTGTTTTTT
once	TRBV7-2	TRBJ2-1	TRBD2	CASRFRGAAGGPNEQFF	TGTGCCAGCAGATTCAGAGGGGCTGCGGGGGGGCCGAATGAGCAGTTCTTC
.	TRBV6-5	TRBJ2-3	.	CASSYIRARGTDTQYF	TGTGCCAGCAGTTACATCCGTGCGAGGGGCACAGATACGCAGTATTTT
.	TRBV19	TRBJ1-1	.	CASSIGDARGKNTEAFF	TGTGCCAGTAGTATAGGGGACGCGCGGGGAAAGAACACTGAAGCTTTCTTT
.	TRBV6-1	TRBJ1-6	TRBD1	CASSEESGGAYSPLHF	TGTGCCAGCAGTGAAGAGTCAGGGGGCGCTTATTCACCCCTCCACTTT
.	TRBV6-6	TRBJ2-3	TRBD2	CASSIAGSTDTQYF	TGTGCCAGCAGTATAGCGGGGAGCACAGATACGCAGTATTTT
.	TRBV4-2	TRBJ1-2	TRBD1	CASSQGTGTNYGYTF	TGTGCCAGCAGCCAAGGGACAGGGACAAACTATGGCTACACCTTC